The T cell receptor (beta chain) under discussion was sequenced for a study of blood T cells in healthy people across ages (dated by TCRdb to between 2015 and 2016). In the study overall: In model experiments, template switching captured about one uniquely barcoded TCR beta cDNA molecule for every two T cells. To track age-related changes in TCR beta repertoire diversity, the study relied on deep sequencing normalized with unique cDNA molecular identifiers. Donors were grouped into four age groups: young (average roughly 17 years), middle-aged (roughly 38), aged (around 62) and long-lived (about 90). Two additional independent replicas of 1 million unique cDNA reads from the same blood draw were analyzed for two donors (one aged 18 to 30 and one aged 80 or older). Overall study outcomes, separate from this receptor: Conclusive comparison of naive and antigen-experienced compartments was prevented by the profiling of bulk unsorted PBMCs. The long-lived group showed more naive CD4+ T cells, fewer expanded clones and increased TCR diversity than the aged group, suggesting age selection. Observed TCR beta diversity correlated strongly with the percentage of naive T cells measured by flow cytometry. Total diversity estimates from one million sequenced T cells were considered lower bounds and underestimates. The CMV infection status of donors was not known, potentially confounding age-related changes in expanded clonotypes. As age increased, observed TCR beta diversity per million T cells dropped in a roughly linear way, and a significant reduction was already evident by age roughly 40.

The junction carries 22 bases between V and J, which are trimmed by 2 bases and 11 bases respectively. Sequences SQVTM (CDR1) and ANQGSEA (CDR2) are obtained from the germline V gene. The CDR3 numbers 15 residues from cysteine through phenylalanine. Only the CDR3 part of the read is kept: 45 bases, read in frame from the first base. This clonotype showed up just a few times. Its antigen is not yet known. There are no base qualities to consult, and no much larger clone falls within one base. The library relied on 5' RACE. Data came from an Illumina HiSeq 2500. The second PCR ran for roughly 7 to 12 cycles and used a J-beta primer mix along with a sample-barcoded 5' primer. Each TCR beta cDNA molecule received a unique molecular identifier from a template-switch 5' adaptor carrying 12 random nucleotides. Each sample yielded at least 2.5 million CDR3-containing paired-end reads. The Mint cDNA synthesis kit, primed by a TRBC-specific oligonucleotide, was used to synthesize first-strand cDNA from all RNA. Following uracil-DNA glycosylase treatment, a first 18-cycle PCR with universal primers M1SS and BC2_uni_R was performed on all cDNA. Regarding the original processing steps: Each sample was normalized by randomly selecting 1 million high-quality reads, each carrying a distinct molecular identifier. Reads with shared molecular identifiers were discarded instead of being binned into consensus sequences. MiTCR, run with a Q25 quality threshold and the strictest error-elimination algorithm, handled CDR3 identification, clonotype clustering and error correction. Lower-bound total TCR beta diversity was estimated with a nonparametric unseen species model using Euler transformation. In-frame beta chains were kept once TCRdb had trimmed the public reads at Q25 with fastp and called clones with MiXCR. Each entry merges the rows of one CDR3 protein and shows their most common DNA and genes. The V and J calls were determined by TCRdb, not by the authors. This sample gives about 560,000 distinct CDR3 sequences in total; over 25% of them show up just once. The top ten constitute approximately 3.6% of the sample.

Donors were approximately 42 systemically healthy Caucasian individuals from Russia aged roughly 6 to 90 years. Each donor gave approximately 9.3 milliliters of peripheral blood, collected into EDTA-treated Vacutainer tubes. Ficoll-Paque density-gradient centrifugation was used to isolate PBMCs, with at least 6.5 million per sample. Total RNA, at least 6 micrograms per sample, was extracted from PBMCs with Trizol reagent. The percentages of naive CD45RAhigh/CD27high T cells were determined by flow cytometry on a PBMC aliquot from every donor. These records were also assigned to another study, of T cells of mothers and their children. As the second publication notes: The donors were nine systemically healthy Caucasian individuals, made up of three mothers and their six children. cDNA synthesis used all of the extracted RNA, with 1.5 ug of RNA in each 15 ul reaction. In the second PCR, the M1S primer added sample barcodes and 2-4 random nucleotides. Each mother yielded over 8 million TCR beta CDR3 reads and each child about 3 million reads. In both related and unrelated pairs, thymic selection shapes the output of TCR recombination in a similar way, with inherited differences having only a minor effect. Normalized repertoire overlap was always found to be slightly, but never significantly, higher in related mother-child pairs than in unrelated mother-child pairs. No persistent microchimeric T cell clones were found, with a detection sensitivity of 85 to 100 clones per million clonotypes. Deep NGS was used in the study to compare the TCR beta repertoires of mothers and children and to look for features that separate related mother-child pairs from unrelated individuals. Mothers averaged about 37 +/- 4 years of age and children averaged approximately 12 +/- 4 years. Libraries were sequenced on Illumina HiSeq 2000 with 100+100 nt paired-end reads after adapter ligation with NEBNext reagents. To avoid cross-contamination, the mother libraries and the child libraries were prepared a month apart and sequenced in separate runs. For each donor, between about 500,000 and 2,200,000 distinct TCR beta clonotypes were identified. Naive TCR beta clonotypes were estimated from low-frequency clonotypes matched to each donor's FACS-determined naive share, without sorting.

The TCR originated in a boy aged 2 to 10 in good health. The material sequenced was blood. This receptor chain uses TRBV29-1 and TRBJ2-4, with no reliable assignment of the D segment. The nucleotide sequence is given as TGCAGCGTTGAACTGGGATTCACCTTTAAACGCTTTCAGTACTTC. Translated, this is CSVELGFTFKRFQYF.